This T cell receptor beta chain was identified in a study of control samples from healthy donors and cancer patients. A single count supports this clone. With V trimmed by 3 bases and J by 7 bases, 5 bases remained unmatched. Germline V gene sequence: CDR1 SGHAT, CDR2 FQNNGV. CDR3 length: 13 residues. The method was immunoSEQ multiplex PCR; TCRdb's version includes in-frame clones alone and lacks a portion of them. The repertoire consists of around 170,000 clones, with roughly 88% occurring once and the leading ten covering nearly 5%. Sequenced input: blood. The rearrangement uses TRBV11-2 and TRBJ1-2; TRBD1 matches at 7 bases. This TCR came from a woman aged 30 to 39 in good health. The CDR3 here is CASSLAGTVGYTF. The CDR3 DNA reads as TGTGCCAGCAGCTTGGCCGGGACAGTTGGCTACACCTTC.